Listed below are T cell receptor beta chains from one sample, sequenced in a study of CD8 T cells in ankylosing spondylitis. From the 5' RACE reads, TCRdb called clonotypes with MiXCR, one entry per CDR3 protein. The profile covers 700,000 or so distinct CDR3 sequences, with around 17% appearing a single time and 19% taken by the ten largest. Input material: blood, either unsorted or a sorted T cell fraction (not recorded which). Receptors originate from a male donor with ankylosing spondylitis. Each CDR3 is given with its conserved first and last residue. D genes are given only for firm matches. Not every row has a clone size; where given, it reads once, few, many or a size class.

>TRBD2|TRBJ2-7|NA|TRBV10-3
TGTGCCATCAGTGAAGGGACTAGCGGGGCGGGCGAGCAGTACTTC
CAISEGTSGAGEQYF
>NA|TRBJ1-2|NA|TRBV12-3/TRBV12-4
TGTGCCAGCAGTTTAGGTGTGGGGCGAGGCTACACCTTC
CASSLGVGRGYTF
>NA|TRBJ2-4|NA|TRBV6-1
TGTGCCAGCCAGGGGGGGGGTGGCAAAAACATTCAGTACTTC
CASQGGGGKNIQYF
>NA|TRBJ2-4|NA|TRBV7-9
TGTGCCAGCAGCTTATCCGGGGCTGTCAAAAACATTCAGTACTTC
CASSLSGAVKNIQYF
>NA|TRBJ2-3|NA|TRBV20-1
TGCAGTGCTAGAGATCTCATGGTGGATACGCAGTATTTT
CSARDLMVDTQYF
>NA|TRBJ2-5|NA|TRBV5-6
TGTGCCAGCAGCTTGGGGGACTACCAAGAGACCCAGTACTTC
CASSLGDYQETQYF
>NA|TRBJ1-5|NA|TRBV9
TGTGCCAGCAGCGTAGTGCGGGGTAGGGATCAGCCCCAGCATTTT
CASSVVRGRDQPQHF
>NA|TRBJ2-2|NA|TRBV6-2/TRBV6-3
TGTGCCAGCAGTCGTGGGACACGGGAGCTGTTTTTT
CASSRGTRELFF
>TRBD2|TRBJ2-5|few|TRBV12-3/TRBV12-4
TGTGCCAGCAGCCCTCCGGGACTAGCGGGAGTAGGGACCCAGTACTTC
CASSPPGLAGVGTQYF
>NA|TRBJ2-7|NA|TRBV15
TGTGCCACCAGCAGAGATCTGGGGGAGCAGTACTTC
CATSRDLGEQYF
>NA|TRBJ2-7|NA|TRBV4-1
TGCGCCAGCAGTCGGGGCATCGCTACGGCCGAGCAGTACTTC
CASSRGIATAEQYF
>TRBD2|TRBJ2-7|NA|TRBV5-1
TGCGCCAGCAGCTGGGGTTGGACTAGCGGGAGGAGAGACGAGCAGTACTTC
CASSWGWTSGRRDEQYF
>NA|TRBJ2-7|NA|TRBV7-9
TGTGCCAGCAGCGTAACTAGCTCGAACTACGAGCAGTACTTC
CASSVTSSNYEQYF
>TRBD1|TRBJ1-2|NA|TRBV3-1
TGTGCCAGCAGCCCCAGGGGACAGGGCTACACCTTC
CASSPRGQGYTF
>NA|TRBJ2-7|NA|TRBV20-1
TGCAGTGCTAGGGGCCGCGACTACGAGCAGTACTTC
CSARGRDYEQYF
>NA|TRBJ2-5|few|TRBV29-1
TGCAGCGTTGAATGGGGGTTCGGGGAGACCCAGTACTTC
CSVEWGFGETQYF
>TRBD2|TRBJ2-3|NA|TRBV5-1
TGCGCCAGCAGCTCTCGACTAGCGGGGGGGCCTATGGTAGATACGCAGTATTTT
CASSSRLAGGPMVDTQYF
>TRBD1|TRBJ1-6|NA|TRBV12-3/TRBV12-4
TGTGCCAGCAGTTCACAGGGGTTAAATTCACCCCTCCACTTT
CASSSQGLNSPLHF
>NA|TRBJ1-4|NA|TRBV6-5
TGTGCCAGCAGTTACTTCCGAGGGGGGCGGTATGAAAAACTGTTTTTT
CASSYFRGGRYEKLFF
>TRBD1|TRBJ2-2|NA|TRBV11-2
TGTGCCAGCAGCTTAGGGGGGCCAGGGGGCACCGGGGAGCTGTTTTTT
CASSLGGPGGTGELFF
>NA|TRBJ1-5|NA|TRBV12-3/TRBV12-4
TGTGCCAGCAGTAAGATCCTGGTGCAACAAGATCAGCCCCAGCATTTT
CASSKILVQQDQPQHF
>TRBD2|TRBJ2-1|NA|TRBV5-6
TGTGCCAGCAGCTTAGGAGCGGGGGGGCCGGATGAGCAGTTCTTC
CASSLGAGGPDEQFF
>TRBD1|TRBJ2-3|many|TRBV24-1
TGTGCCACCAACGACAGGGGGCGAGATACGCAGTATTTT
CATNDRGRDTQYF
>TRBD1|TRBJ2-3|few|TRBV6-1
TGTGCCAGCACAGGCCCGGACAGGCCGGAAACAGATACGCAGTATTTT
CASTGPDRPETDTQYF
>NA|TRBJ1-2|NA|TRBV5-1
TGCGCCAGCAGCTCGGATCCTGGTAACTATGGCTACACCTTC
CASSSDPGNYGYTF
>TRBD1|TRBJ1-2|NA|TRBV12-3/TRBV12-4
TGTGCCAGCAGTTCTCGACAGGGCGACGGGTATGGCTACACCTTC
CASSSRQGDGYGYTF
>NA|TRBJ2-2|NA|TRBV4-1
TGCGCCAGCAGAACGGATTACACCGGGGAGCTGTTTTTT
CASRTDYTGELFF
>NA|TRBJ2-2|NA|TRBV18
TGTGCCAGCTCACCGTACCAGGGAAGGGCCGGGGAGCTGTTTTTT
CASSPYQGRAGELFF
>TRBD2|TRBJ2-7|many|TRBV7-9
TGTGCCAGCAGCCCGGGACTAGTGTACGAGCAGTACTTC
CASSPGLVYEQYF
>TRBD1|TRBJ1-6|many|TRBV2
TGTGCCAGCACCGAAGAGACAGGGAGAAATTCACCCCTCCACTTT
CASTEETGRNSPLHF
>NA|TRBJ1-5|NA|TRBV7-9
TGTGCCAGCAGCTTCCAGGGATTCAATCAGCCCCAGCATTTT
CASSFQGFNQPQHF
>NA|TRBJ2-3|few|TRBV3-1
TGTGCCAGCAGCCCGCGACAGACTCTTAGCACAGATACGCAGTATTTT
CASSPRQTLSTDTQYF
>NA|TRBJ1-2|NA|TRBV5-1
TGCGCCAGCAGCCCCGACGGGCTGCCTAACTATGGCTACACCTTC
CASSPDGLPNYGYTF